This T cell receptor (beta chain) stems from a study of OX40 agonist ivuxolimab in advanced cancers. Overall study context: Partial responses occurred in Three dose-escalation patients, one with hepatocellular carcinoma and two with cutaneous melanoma.

The length of the CDR3 is 15 residues. Per the germline V gene, CDR1 is SGHVS and CDR2 is FNYEAQ. Trimming pared 2 bases from V and 5 bases from J, leaving 12 bases between. Clones were sequenced by immunoSEQ multiplex PCR, and TCRdb holds only the in-frame ones, with some missing. Of over 60,000 clones listed, around 94% are singletons. V is TRBV7-6 and J is TRBJ2-2; possible D gene TRBD1, 5 bases. The clonotype comes from an adult with an advanced solid tumor such as melanoma, head and neck, liver or kidney cancer. The specimen comprised CD4+ or CD8+ T cells sorted from blood, sampled in a trial of the OX40 agonist ivuxolimab. CDR3 in amino acids: CASSLTQGRTGELFF. CDR3 nucleotides: TGTGCCAGCAGCTTAACTCAGGGAAGGACCGGGGAGCTGTTTTTT.